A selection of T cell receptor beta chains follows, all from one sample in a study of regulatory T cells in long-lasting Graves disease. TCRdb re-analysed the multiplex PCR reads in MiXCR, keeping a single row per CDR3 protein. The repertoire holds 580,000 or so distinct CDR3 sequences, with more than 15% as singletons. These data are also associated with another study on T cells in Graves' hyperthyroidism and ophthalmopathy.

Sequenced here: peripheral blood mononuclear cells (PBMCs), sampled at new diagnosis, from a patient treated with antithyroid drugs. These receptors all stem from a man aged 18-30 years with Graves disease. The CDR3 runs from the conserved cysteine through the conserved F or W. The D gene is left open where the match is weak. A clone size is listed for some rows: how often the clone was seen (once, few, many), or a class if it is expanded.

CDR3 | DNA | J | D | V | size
CSVALRQGGGYTF | TGCAGCGTGGCCTTAAGACAGGGGGGTGGCTACACCTTC | TRBJ1-2 | TRBD1 | TRBV29-1 | NA
CASSYLSTQATNTEAFF | TGTGCCAGCAGTTACTTGTCAACACAGGCGACTAACACTGAAGCTTTCTTT | TRBJ1-1 | NA | TRBV6-2/TRBV6-3 | NA
CASSYRRGGTDTQYF | TGTGCCAGCAGTTACCGCAGGGGGGGCACAGATACGCAGTATTTT | TRBJ2-3 | NA | TRBV6-9 | few
CASSPSGRGPNNYGYTF | TGTGCCAGCTCACCGTCGGGCAGGGGCCCGAATAACTATGGCTACACCTTC | TRBJ1-2 | NA | TRBV18 | many
CASTGRGVGTEAFF | TGTGCCAGTACTGGCAGGGGAGTAGGCACTGAAGCTTTCTTT | TRBJ1-1 | NA | TRBV19 | few
CASSYNPTGDSPLHF | TGTGCCAGCAGCTACAACCCAACAGGAGATTCACCCCTCCACTTT | TRBJ1-6 | NA | TRBV11-1 | few
CASSFSGPLSAQYF | TGTGCCAGCAGCTTCTCTGGACCCCTGAGTGCGCAGTATTTT | TRBJ2-3 | NA | TRBV7-3 | many
CSATPTRSPYNEQFF | TGCAGTGCCACTCCTACAAGATCACCCTACAATGAGCAGTTCTTC | TRBJ2-1 | NA | TRBV20-1 | many
CAISVGGGTEAFF | TGTGCCATCAGTGTGGGTGGGGGGACTGAAGCTTTCTTT | TRBJ1-1 | NA | TRBV10-3 | many
CASSLVTGRGKEQYF | TGTGCCAGCAGCTTAGTCACAGGGCGGGGTAAAGAGCAGTACTTC | TRBJ2-7 | NA | TRBV7-9 | NA
CASSYLRLEGGDTQYF | TGTGCCAGCAGTTACTTGAGACTAGAAGGGGGCGATACGCAGTATTTT | TRBJ2-3 | NA | TRBV6-2/TRBV6-3 | NA
CSVGGGGIGETQYF | TGCAGCGTTGGAGGGGGCGGGATCGGGGAGACCCAGTACTTC | TRBJ2-5 | NA | TRBV29-1 | many
CASSRDRIDEPGELFF | TGCGCCAGCAGCCGGGACAGGATAGACGAGCCCGGGGAGCTGTTTTTT | TRBJ2-2 | TRBD1 | TRBV5-1 | few
CASRQGQGAPGNTIYF | TGTGCCAGCCGGCAAGGACAGGGGGCCCCTGGAAACACCATATATTTT | TRBJ1-3 | TRBD1 | TRBV6-1 | few
CSVEGAFRGSGNTIYF | TGCAGCGTTGAAGGGGCGTTCAGAGGCTCTGGAAACACCATATATTTT | TRBJ1-3 | NA | TRBV29-1 | NA
CASNKAGDWGYGYTF | TGTGCCAGCAATAAAGCCGGGGACTGGGGTTATGGCTACACCTTC | TRBJ1-2 | NA | TRBV6-1 | many
CASSSDRAVNEQFF | TGTGCCAGCAGTTCAGACAGGGCGGTCAATGAGCAGTTCTTC | TRBJ2-1 | TRBD1 | TRBV27 | NA
CASSPGSADQPQHF | TGTGCCAGCTCACCCGGTTCAGCCGATCAGCCCCAGCATTTT | TRBJ1-5 | NA | TRBV18 | many
CASSPFPVRTEAFF | TGTGCCAGCAGCCCCTTTCCAGTTCGAACTGAAGCTTTCTTT | TRBJ1-1 | NA | TRBV6-1 | few
CASTSGHTMTGELFF | TGTGCCAGCACTTCGGGGCACACGATGACCGGGGAGCTGTTTTTT | TRBJ2-2 | NA | TRBV7-9 | many
CASSLAQIQETQYF | TGCGCCAGCAGCTTGGCGCAAATCCAAGAGACCCAGTACTTC | TRBJ2-5 | NA | TRBV5-1 | many
CASSFMDNYGYTF | TGTGCCAGCAGTTTCATGGATAACTATGGCTACACCTTC | TRBJ1-2 | NA | TRBV6-2/TRBV6-3 | few
CSVLSGAPEQYF | TGCAGCGTTCTTAGCGGGGCCCCCGAGCAGTACTTC | TRBJ2-7 | TRBD2 | TRBV29-1 | few
CASSPGLQGAGEQYF | TGTGCCAGCAGCCCCGGCCTCCAGGGGGCTGGTGAGCAGTACTTC | TRBJ2-7 | TRBD1 | TRBV9 | few
CATTRMIRGLSNQPQHF | TGTGCCACCACAAGAATGATCAGGGGGCTTAGCAATCAGCCCCAGCATTTT | TRBJ1-5 | TRBD1 | TRBV6-1 | NA
CASSSLGATPRSTDTQYF | TGTGCCAGCAGCTCCCTCGGGGCGACGCCCCGAAGCACAGATACGCAGTATTTT | TRBJ2-3 | NA | TRBV2 | NA
CASSARLAGANEQFF | TGTGCCAGCAGCGCCAGACTAGCGGGAGCCAATGAGCAGTTCTTC | TRBJ2-1 | TRBD2 | TRBV9 | few
CASSFHRVGGEKLFF | TGTGCCAGCAGTTTCCACAGGGTCGGAGGAGAAAAACTGTTTTTT | TRBJ1-4 | NA | TRBV12-3/TRBV12-4 | many
CSAREYLTNTEAFF | TGCAGTGCTAGAGAGTATCTAACGAACACTGAAGCTTTCTTT | TRBJ1-1 | NA | TRBV20-1 | NA
CASSLILGGVMNTEAFF | TGTGCCAGCAGCTTGATTTTAGGGGGGGTCATGAACACTGAAGCTTTCTTT | TRBJ1-1 | NA | TRBV7-9 | NA
CASSPTGGTQYF | TGTGCCAGCAGCCCGACAGGGGGGACCCAGTACTTC | TRBJ2-5 | TRBD1 | TRBV7-3 | few
CSVEAVGGPPGQYF | TGCAGCGTTGAGGCTGTGGGAGGGCCACCGGGGCAGTATTTT | TRBJ2-3 | TRBD2 | TRBV29-1 | once
CASSLDGHPYEQFF | TGTGCCAGCAGCTTAGATGGCCATCCCTATGAGCAGTTCTTC | TRBJ2-1 | NA | TRBV7-2 | many
CASASGQGNYGYTF | TGTGCCAGCGCCTCTGGACAGGGAAACTATGGCTACACCTTC | TRBJ1-2 | TRBD1 | TRBV28 | NA
CAISDWTSGSGETQYF | TGTGCCATCAGTGATTGGACTAGCGGGAGTGGAGAGACCCAGTACTTC | TRBJ2-5 | TRBD2 | TRBV10-3 | NA
CASSFFSDRAWTSGFF | TGTGCCAGCAGTTTTTTTTCCGATCGGGCCTGGACTAGTGGGTTCTTC | TRBJ2-1 | TRBD2 | TRBV28 | many
CASSKQLINEKLFF | TGTGCCAGCAGTAAACAGTTGATTAATGAAAAACTGTTTTTT | TRBJ1-4 | NA | TRBV28 | few
CASSLDLGPLDEQFF | TGTGCCAGCAGCTTAGACCTGGGTCCCCTCGATGAGCAGTTCTTC | TRBJ2-1 | NA | TRBV11-1 | many
CASRGTGGLTEAFF | TGTGCCAGCAGAGGGACAGGGGGCCTCACTGAAGCTTTCTTT | TRBJ1-1 | TRBD1 | TRBV2 | many
CASSLGPPNEQYF | TGTGCCAGCAGCTTAGGTCCACCCAACGAGCAGTACTTC | TRBJ2-7 | NA | TRBV11-2 | many
CAISRQGQDTEAFF | TGTGCCATCAGTCGACAGGGTCAGGACACTGAAGCTTTCTTT | TRBJ1-1 | TRBD1 | TRBV10-3 | many
CSANPRMRNYEQYF | TGCAGTGCGAACCCTAGGATGAGGAACTACGAGCAGTACTTC | TRBJ2-7 | NA | TRBV20-1 | NA
CSVRQGSIEQYF | TGCAGTGTCCGGCAGGGGAGCATCGAGCAGTACTTC | TRBJ2-7 | NA | TRBV20-1 | NA
CASSELRQYNEQFF | TGTGCCAGCAGTGAATTAAGGCAGTACAATGAGCAGTTCTTC | TRBJ2-1 | NA | TRBV6-2/TRBV6-3 | many
CRGGGGGLGNTEAFF | TGCAGAGGAGGGGGGGGCGGGCTTGGGAACACTGAAGCTTTCTTT | TRBJ1-1 | NA | TRBV20-1 | NA
CASSRQGTVHLLRERETQYF | TGTGCCAGCAGTCGCCAAGGGACAGTCCACTTGCTTAGGGAGAGGGAGACGCAGTATTTT | TRBJ2-3 | TRBD1 | TRBV6-1 | many
CASSQVPHGGTNYGYTF | TGTGCCAGCAGCCAAGTACCGCACGGCGGGACTAACTATGGCTACACCTTC | TRBJ1-2 | NA | TRBV3-1 | NA
CASSSTGTSGRGARYEQYF | TGTGCCAGCAGCTCCACCGGGACTAGCGGGAGGGGGGCCCGCTACGAGCAGTACTTC | TRBJ2-7 | TRBD2 | TRBV7-9 | few
CSVVGGAGYEQYF | TGCAGCGTTGTCGGAGGCGCGGGCTACGAGCAGTACTTC | TRBJ2-7 | NA | TRBV29-1 | many
CASSLKRGVTGELFF | TGTGCCAGCAGTTTGAAAAGGGGAGTTACCGGGGAGCTGTTTTTT | TRBJ2-2 | NA | TRBV28 | many
CAWSVFYEQYF | TGTGCCTGGAGTGTTTTCTACGAGCAGTACTTC | TRBJ2-7 | NA | TRBV30 | NA
CAISSGTPLGTEAFF | TGTGCCATTTCATCCGGGACACCCTTAGGTACTGAAGCTTTCTTT | TRBJ1-1 | NA | TRBV28 | many
CSATERGLALIAQYF | TGCAGTGCTACCGAAAGGGGACTAGCTTTAATCGCGCAGTATTTT | TRBJ2-3 | TRBD2 | TRBV20-1 | few